These T cell receptor beta chains were read from a single sample in a study of blood T cell dynamics during melanoma immunotherapy. The protocol was immunoSEQ multiplex PCR, while the TCRdb copy is restricted to in-frame clones and leaves out a portion. The sample carries over 10,000 clones, under 95% recorded once. The sequencing here drew on effector memory CD8+ T cells from blood, taken from a patient treated with checkpoint blockade. The receptors derive from a human donor with melanoma. Each CDR3 is given with its conserved first and last residue. Each record gives: D gene, J gene, clone size, V gene, CDR3 DNA, CDR3 protein. The D gene is left open where the match is weak. Clone size is not always given. Where it is, it says once, few, many or a class for expanded clones.

d_gene: .; j_gene: TRBJ1-1; abundance: .; v_gene: TRBV19; CDR3nt: TGTGCCAGTAGTAGACAGCTCATGAACACTGAAGCTTTCTTT; CDR3aa: CASSRQLMNTEAFF
d_gene: TRBD1; j_gene: TRBJ1-2; abundance: few; v_gene: TRBV7-3; CDR3nt: TGTGCCAGCAGCCCGGGGACAGGTGGCTACACCTTC; CDR3aa: CASSPGTGGYTF
d_gene: TRBD1; j_gene: TRBJ2-7; abundance: few; v_gene: TRBV2; CDR3nt: TGTGCCAGCAGCCCGACAGGGGCGGGCGAGCAGTACTTC; CDR3aa: CASSPTGAGEQYF
d_gene: .; j_gene: TRBJ2-4; abundance: .; v_gene: TRBV28; CDR3nt: TGTGCCAGCAGTTTCCGGGGTGGGCTAGCCAAAAACATTCAGTACTTC; CDR3aa: CASSFRGGLAKNIQYF
d_gene: .; j_gene: TRBJ2-7; abundance: .; v_gene: TRBV15; CDR3nt: TGTGCCACCAGCATCCAGTGGGGGGACAGAAAGTTACCCGAGCAGTACTTC; CDR3aa: CATSIQWGDRKLPEQYF
d_gene: TRBD2; j_gene: TRBJ2-7; abundance: .; v_gene: TRBV4-3; CDR3nt: TGCGCCAGCAGCCAAGATCGCGGGGGGGGCTCCTACGAGCAGTACTTC; CDR3aa: CASSQDRGGGSYEQYF
d_gene: .; j_gene: TRBJ1-3; abundance: .; v_gene: TRBV28; CDR3nt: TGTGCCAGCAGTTTTGAGCGGTTCTCCTCTGGAAACACCATATATTTT; CDR3aa: CASSFERFSSGNTIYF
d_gene: .; j_gene: TRBJ1-5; abundance: few; v_gene: TRBV5-4; CDR3nt: TGTGCCAGCAGCTTGGCGGGGAATCAGCCCCAGCATTTT; CDR3aa: CASSLAGNQPQHF
d_gene: .; j_gene: TRBJ1-2; abundance: .; v_gene: TRBV7-9; CDR3nt: TGTGCCACCCACATTGGCGGCTACACCTTC; CDR3aa: CATHIGGYTF
d_gene: .; j_gene: TRBJ1-2; abundance: .; v_gene: TRBV28; CDR3nt: TGTGCCAGCAGCTTGCCCTCGGGACGCCTGAGCGGCTACACCTTC; CDR3aa: CASSLPSGRLSGYTF
d_gene: .; j_gene: TRBJ2-3; abundance: .; v_gene: TRBV15; CDR3nt: TGTGCCACCAGCAGTCGGGATCGCCGCACAGATACGCAGTATTTT; CDR3aa: CATSSRDRRTDTQYF
d_gene: TRBD2; j_gene: TRBJ2-7; abundance: .; v_gene: TRBV25-1; CDR3nt: TGTGCCAGCAGTGAATTTACTAGCGGGCCGAGTGTCCACGAGCAGTACTTC; CDR3aa: CASSEFTSGPSVHEQYF
d_gene: .; j_gene: TRBJ2-7; abundance: .; v_gene: TRBV4-3; CDR3nt: TGCGCCAGCAGCCAAGTCGGGGGTTACGAGCAGTACTTC; CDR3aa: CASSQVGGYEQYF
d_gene: TRBD1; j_gene: TRBJ1-2; abundance: .; v_gene: TRBV5-6; CDR3nt: TGTGCCAGCAGCTTGGGTGGTGGGACAGGGGTCGACTATGGCTACACCTTC; CDR3aa: CASSLGGGTGVDYGYTF
d_gene: TRBD2; j_gene: TRBJ2-7; abundance: .; v_gene: TRBV5-4; CDR3nt: TGTGCCAGCAGCACTGGACTAGTCCAGGACGAGCAGTACTTC; CDR3aa: CASSTGLVQDEQYF
d_gene: TRBD1; j_gene: TRBJ1-2; abundance: .; v_gene: TRBV2; CDR3nt: TGTGCCAGCAGTGAAAAGGGGGCCTATGGCTACACCTTC; CDR3aa: CASSEKGAYGYTF
d_gene: .; j_gene: TRBJ2-7; abundance: .; v_gene: TRBV19; CDR3nt: TGTGCCAGTAGTATAGGCGGGGCCATCTACGAGCAGTACTTC; CDR3aa: CASSIGGAIYEQYF
d_gene: .; j_gene: TRBJ1-1; abundance: .; v_gene: TRBV11-2; CDR3nt: TGTGCCAGCAGCTTAGAAGCGTCAGGGCGGAACGCTGAAGCTTTCTTT; CDR3aa: CASSLEASGRNAEAFF
d_gene: .; j_gene: TRBJ2-2; abundance: .; v_gene: TRBV7-7; CDR3nt: TGTGCTAGCAGCTTTCCCCCCCAAGAAGCGAACACCGGGGAGCTGTTTTTT; CDR3aa: CASSFPPQEANTGELFF
d_gene: TRBD2; j_gene: TRBJ2-7; abundance: .; v_gene: TRBV23-1; CDR3nt: TGCGCCAGCACCAACGGGGGGTACTCCTACGAGCAGTACTTC; CDR3aa: CASTNGGYSYEQYF
d_gene: .; j_gene: TRBJ1-1; abundance: .; v_gene: TRBV6-1; CDR3nt: TGTGCCAGCAGTATCGGACGGAACACTGAAGCTTTCTTT; CDR3aa: CASSIGRNTEAFF
d_gene: .; j_gene: TRBJ1-1; abundance: .; v_gene: TRBV19; CDR3nt: TGTGCCAGTAGTACCCCCGGGGCGTTCACTGAAGCTTTCTTT; CDR3aa: CASSTPGAFTEAFF
d_gene: .; j_gene: TRBJ2-2; abundance: few; v_gene: TRBV7-8; CDR3nt: TGTGCCAGCAGCCTTGGGCCGTTGGGCGGGGAGCTGTTTTTT; CDR3aa: CASSLGPLGGELFF
d_gene: TRBD2; j_gene: TRBJ2-7; abundance: .; v_gene: TRBV27; CDR3nt: TGTGCCAGCAGCCCGGGAGGGCCCTGGGGCGAGCAGTACTTC; CDR3aa: CASSPGGPWGEQYF
d_gene: .; j_gene: TRBJ2-1; abundance: once; v_gene: TRBV30; CDR3nt: TGTGCCTGGATAGAAGGTCCCCATGAGCAGTTCTTC; CDR3aa: CAWIEGPHEQFF
d_gene: TRBD2; j_gene: TRBJ2-1; abundance: .; v_gene: TRBV7-2; CDR3nt: TGTGCCAGCAGCTTAGTGCCGGGAGGGCCCGTGAATGAGCAGTTCTTC; CDR3aa: CASSLVPGGPVNEQFF
d_gene: .; j_gene: TRBJ1-5; abundance: .; v_gene: TRBV9; CDR3nt: TGTGCCAGCAGCCCACCGGGAAACAATCAGCCCCAGCATTTT; CDR3aa: CASSPPGNNQPQHF
d_gene: TRBD2; j_gene: TRBJ2-2; abundance: .; v_gene: TRBV7-9; CDR3nt: TGTGCCAGCAGCTTACCCTCGACTAGCCAACTTAACACCGGGGAGCTGTTTTTT; CDR3aa: CASSLPSTSQLNTGELFF
d_gene: .; j_gene: TRBJ2-7; abundance: .; v_gene: TRBV7-6; CDR3nt: TGTGCCAGCAGCAGCCTAGCAGGCGCCTACGAGCAGTACTTC; CDR3aa: CASSSLAGAYEQYF
d_gene: TRBD1; j_gene: TRBJ2-7; abundance: .; v_gene: TRBV7-9; CDR3nt: TGTGCCAGCAGTTTCCGACAGGGTAGTATCGGCGAGCAGTACTTC; CDR3aa: CASSFRQGSIGEQYF
d_gene: .; j_gene: TRBJ2-1; abundance: once; v_gene: TRBV7-9; CDR3nt: TGTGCCAGCAGCTTAGGTTATCAGAGCTCCTACAATGAGCAGTTCTTC; CDR3aa: CASSLGYQSSYNEQFF
d_gene: .; j_gene: TRBJ2-7; abundance: .; v_gene: TRBV7-6; CDR3nt: TGTGCCAGCAGCTTTTCCCTCTCCTACGAGCAGTACTTC; CDR3aa: CASSFSLSYEQYF
d_gene: TRBD1; j_gene: TRBJ1-1; abundance: .; v_gene: TRBV29-1; CDR3nt: TGCAGCGTATGGACAGGGAAAAACACTGAAGCTTTCTTT; CDR3aa: CSVWTGKNTEAFF
d_gene: .; j_gene: TRBJ2-7; abundance: .; v_gene: TRBV19; CDR3nt: TGTGCCAGTAGTGGATACAGGTACGAGCAGTACTTC; CDR3aa: CASSGYRYEQYF
d_gene: .; j_gene: TRBJ2-7; abundance: .; v_gene: TRBV25-1; CDR3nt: TGTGCCAGTACAGGTGCCTACGAGCAGTACTTC; CDR3aa: CASTGAYEQYF
d_gene: .; j_gene: TRBJ2-7; abundance: .; v_gene: TRBV19; CDR3nt: TGTGCCAGTAGTATAGGGGGGGTAGGCTACGAGCAGTACTTC; CDR3aa: CASSIGGVGYEQYF
d_gene: TRBD1; j_gene: TRBJ1-2; abundance: .; v_gene: TRBV7-8; CDR3nt: TGTGCCAGCAGCCAGGTTGGGACAGGGGGCGTCGTCTATGGCTACACCTTC; CDR3aa: CASSQVGTGGVVYGYTF
d_gene: .; j_gene: TRBJ2-1; abundance: .; v_gene: TRBV19; CDR3nt: TGTGCCAGTAGTATATGGACACGGGACAATGTTGAGCAGTTCTTC; CDR3aa: CASSIWTRDNVEQFF
d_gene: TRBD1; j_gene: TRBJ1-2; abundance: .; v_gene: TRBV7-9; CDR3nt: TGTGCCAGCAGCCACGGGACAGGGGGCTCGGGTGGCTACACCTTC; CDR3aa: CASSHGTGGSGGYTF